This T cell receptor (beta chain) is drawn from a study of blood T cell repertoires in COVID-19. V dropped 4 bases and J dropped 0 bases, with 11 bases sitting between them. CDR3 length: 16 residues. From germline, CDR1 is SGHRS and CDR2 YFSETQ. Assay used: immunoSEQ multiplex PCR; TCRdb lists only in-frame clones, some missing. Here the sample spans 70,000 to 85,000 clones, approximately 80% being singletons. The clonotype originates from a human donor in a cohort sampled during active COVID-19. The sample consisted of peripheral blood. V usage is TRBV5-1 and J usage is TRBJ2-6; TRBD1 is a possible D gene (5 bases). DNA for the CDR3: TGCGCCAGCAGCACCCCAGACAGCTCTGGGGCCAACGTCCTGACTTTC. This codes for CASSTPDSSGANVLTF.